This T cell receptor (beta chain) is drawn from a study of T cell repertoires in cytomegalovirus infection. Broader study findings: The study identified carriers of CMV plus the relevant HLA from cumulative public TCR beta family frequency.

This CDR3 is built from 16 residues. Germline loops: CDR1 MDHEN, CDR2 SYDVKM. V shed 4 bases and J 0 bases; nucleotides not matched to a gene: 3. This clonotype was seen a handful of times. Its antigen is not known. One entry per CDR3 protein results from TCRdb running MiXCR on the reads. The repertoire holds around 300,000 distinct CDR3 sequences, with less than 25% as singletons. The chain uses TRBV28 and TRBJ2-6, with 7 bases lining up with TRBD1. The clonotype originates from a human donor in good health (CMV status not recorded). Some clones in this sample may be carry-over from other donors' samples. Source: cultured PBMCs, taken from culture after CMV antigen stimulation. In DNA form, the CDR3 reads TGTGCCAGCAGTTATGGGGACAGCTCTGGGGCCAACGTCCTGACTTTC. It translates to CASSYGDSSGANVLTF.